Reported below is one TCR beta chain. The antigen is not known. With the Oncomine TCR Beta short-read assay, DNA from cultured CD4+ T cells was sequenced. TCRdb reprocessed the PCR reads with MiXCR, giving one entry per CDR3 protein. The sample comprises some 21,000 distinct CDR3 sequences, around 50% of which are singletons, and around 9.5% rests with the top ten. The sample originates from a study of vaccination and CD4 T cells after COVID-19. V shed 1 base and J shed 0 bases, with 9 bases lying between them. CDR3 size: 15 residues. The germline CDR1 and CDR2 sequences are SGHTA and FQGNSA. Treatment denoted: roughly nine-day PBMC culture with coronavirus spike peptide pools or control peptides (ViraFEST assay). Researchers reported culturing approximately 1.8 million PBMCs per well with approximately 10 IU/ml IL-2 and about 9 ug/ml peptide pools.

The sequencing sample was made of CD4+ T cells from blood, cultured in vitro. The source of this sequence is a human donor who had recovered from COVID-19. The chain couples TRBV7-2 to TRBJ1-1, with D hard to call. The CDR3 region is CASSLVWLVNTEAFF. CDR3 DNA: TGTGCCAGCAGCTTAGTATGGCTGGTGAACACTGAAGCTTTCTTT.